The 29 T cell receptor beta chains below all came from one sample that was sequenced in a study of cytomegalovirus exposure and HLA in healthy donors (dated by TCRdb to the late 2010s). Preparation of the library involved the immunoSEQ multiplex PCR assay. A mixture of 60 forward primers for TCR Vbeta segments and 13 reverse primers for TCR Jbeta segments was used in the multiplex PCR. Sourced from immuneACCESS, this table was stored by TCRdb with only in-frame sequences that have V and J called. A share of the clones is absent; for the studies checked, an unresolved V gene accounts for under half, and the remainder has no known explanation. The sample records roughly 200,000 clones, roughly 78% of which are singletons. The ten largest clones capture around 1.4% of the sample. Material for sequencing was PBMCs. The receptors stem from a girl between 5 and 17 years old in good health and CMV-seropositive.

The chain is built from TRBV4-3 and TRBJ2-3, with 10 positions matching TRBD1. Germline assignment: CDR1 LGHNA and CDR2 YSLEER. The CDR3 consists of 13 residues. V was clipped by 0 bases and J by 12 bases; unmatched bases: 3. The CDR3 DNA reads TGCGCCAGCAGCCAAGATTGGGACAGGGGACAGTATTTT. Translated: CASSQDWDRGQYF.

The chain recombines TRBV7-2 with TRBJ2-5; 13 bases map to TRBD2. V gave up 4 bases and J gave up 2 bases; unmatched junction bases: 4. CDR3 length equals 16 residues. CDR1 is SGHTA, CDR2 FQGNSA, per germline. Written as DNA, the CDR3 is TGTGCCAGCAGCTCCCAACTAGCGGGGGGGCAAGAGACCCAGTACTTC. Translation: CASSSQLAGGQETQYF.

In DNA form, the CDR3 reads TGTGCCAGCAGATCCGTACGGGGGGGCAGGAGCTATGGCTACACCTTC. Its protein product is CASRSVRGGRSYGYTF. The chain links TRBV5-6 to TRBJ1-2, with D perhaps TRBD1 (6 bases). V gave up 5 bases and J gave up 4 bases, with 21 bases separating them. Germline V lookup: CDR1 SGHDT, CDR2 YYEEEE. CDR3 size: 16 residues.

CDR3 in DNA: TGTGCCAGTAGTCCGGGGGGACTCATGAACACTGAAGCTTTCTTT. This gives the protein CASSPGGLMNTEAFF. V gene TRBV19 combines with J gene TRBJ1-1, with a possible D match to TRBD1 (5 bases). The CDR3 runs 15 residues. V gave up 5 bases and J gave up 0 bases, with 13 bases separating them. The germline V gene has CDR1 LNHDA and CDR2 SQIVND (reference sequence).

The CDR3 reads CASSQLGRASPLHF. In DNA form, the CDR3 reads TGTGCCAGCAGTCAGTTAGGGAGGGCTTCACCCCTCCACTTT. The V and J genes are TRBV27 and TRBJ1-6; no clear D. In germline, CDR1 is MNHEY, CDR2 SMNVEV (reference sequence). The CDR3 totals 14 residues. Trimming took 5 bases from V and 9 from J, leaving 14 bases between them.

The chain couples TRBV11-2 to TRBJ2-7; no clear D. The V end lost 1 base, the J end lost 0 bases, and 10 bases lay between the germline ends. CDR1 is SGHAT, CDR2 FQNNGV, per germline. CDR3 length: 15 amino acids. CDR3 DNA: TGTGCCAGCAGCTTAGGTGGGCTGATCTCCTACGAGCAGTACTTC. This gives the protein CASSLGGLISYEQYF.

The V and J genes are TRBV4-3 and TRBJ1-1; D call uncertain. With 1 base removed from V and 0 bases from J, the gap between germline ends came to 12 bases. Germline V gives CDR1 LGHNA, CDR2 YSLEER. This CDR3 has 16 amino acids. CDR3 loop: CASSQGWSGVNTEAFF. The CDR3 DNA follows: TGCGCCAGCAGCCAAGGGTGGAGCGGGGTGAACACTGAAGCTTTCTTT.

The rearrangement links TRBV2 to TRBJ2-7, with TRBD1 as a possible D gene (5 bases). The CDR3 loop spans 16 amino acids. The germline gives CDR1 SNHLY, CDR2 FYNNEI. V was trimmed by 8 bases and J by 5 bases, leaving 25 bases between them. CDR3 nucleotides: TGTGCCAGCCTCCCCACAGGTAAAAGGGGCATCGACGAGCAGTACTTC. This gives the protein CASLPTGKRGIDEQYF.

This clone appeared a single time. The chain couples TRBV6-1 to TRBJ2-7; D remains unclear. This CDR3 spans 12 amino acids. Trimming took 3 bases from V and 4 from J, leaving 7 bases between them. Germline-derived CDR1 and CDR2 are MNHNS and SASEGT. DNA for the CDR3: TGTGCCAGCAGTGACCCTCGTTACGAGCAGTACTTC. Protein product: CASSDPRYEQYF.

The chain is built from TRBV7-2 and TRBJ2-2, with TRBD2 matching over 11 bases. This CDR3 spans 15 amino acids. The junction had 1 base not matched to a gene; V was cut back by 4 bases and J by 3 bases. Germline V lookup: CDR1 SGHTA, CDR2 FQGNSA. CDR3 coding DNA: TGTGCCAGCAGCTGGGGACTAGCGGACACCGGGGAGCTGTTTTTT. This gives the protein CASSWGLADTGELFF.

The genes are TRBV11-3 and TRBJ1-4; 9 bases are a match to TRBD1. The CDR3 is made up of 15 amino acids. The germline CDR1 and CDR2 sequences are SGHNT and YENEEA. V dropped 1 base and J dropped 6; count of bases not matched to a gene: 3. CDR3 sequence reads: CASSLAGTGYEKLFF. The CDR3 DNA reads TGTGCCAGCAGCTTAGCAGGGACAGGGTATGAAAAACTGTTTTTT.

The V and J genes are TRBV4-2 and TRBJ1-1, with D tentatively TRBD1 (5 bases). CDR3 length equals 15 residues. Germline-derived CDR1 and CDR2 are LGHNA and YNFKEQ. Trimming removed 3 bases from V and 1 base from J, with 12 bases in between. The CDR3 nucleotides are TGTGCCAGCAGCCATCCTACACAGGAGAACACTGAAGCTTTCTTT. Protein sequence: CASSHPTQENTEAFF.

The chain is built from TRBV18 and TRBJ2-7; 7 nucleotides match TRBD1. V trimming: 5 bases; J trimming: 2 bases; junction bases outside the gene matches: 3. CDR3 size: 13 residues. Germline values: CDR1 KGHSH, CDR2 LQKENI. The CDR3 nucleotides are TGTGCCAGCTCATCGGACAGGACCTACGAGCAGTACTTC. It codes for CASSSDRTYEQYF. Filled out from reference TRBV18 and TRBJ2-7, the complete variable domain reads NAGVMQNPRHLVRRRGQEARLRCSPMKGHSHVYWYRQLPEEGLKFMVYLQKENIIDESGMPKERFSAEFPKEGPSILRIQQVVRGDSAAYFCASSSDRTYEQYFGPGTRLTVT.

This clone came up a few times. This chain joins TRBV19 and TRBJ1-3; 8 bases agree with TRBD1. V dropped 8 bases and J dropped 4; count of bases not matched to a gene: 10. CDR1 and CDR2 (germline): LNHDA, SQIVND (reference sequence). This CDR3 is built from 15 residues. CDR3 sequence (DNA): TGTGCCAGTGGGGCAGGGGGCAATTCAGGAAACACCATATATTTT. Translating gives CASGAGGNSGNTIYF.

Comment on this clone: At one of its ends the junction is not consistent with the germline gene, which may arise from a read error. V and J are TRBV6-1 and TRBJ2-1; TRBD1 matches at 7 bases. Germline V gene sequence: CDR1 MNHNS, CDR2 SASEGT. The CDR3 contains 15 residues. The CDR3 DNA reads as TGTGCCAGCAATCCGACAGGGACCTCCTCCAATGAGCAGTTCTTC. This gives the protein CASNPTGTSSNEQFF.

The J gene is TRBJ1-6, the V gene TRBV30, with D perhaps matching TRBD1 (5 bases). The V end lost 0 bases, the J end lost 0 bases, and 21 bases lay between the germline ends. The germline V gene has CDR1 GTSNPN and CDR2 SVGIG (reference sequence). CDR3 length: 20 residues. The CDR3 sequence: CAWSVTGQLLLSSYNSPLHF. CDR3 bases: TGTGCCTGGAGTGTAACTGGACAACTTCTTCTGAGCTCCTATAATTCACCCCTCCACTTT.

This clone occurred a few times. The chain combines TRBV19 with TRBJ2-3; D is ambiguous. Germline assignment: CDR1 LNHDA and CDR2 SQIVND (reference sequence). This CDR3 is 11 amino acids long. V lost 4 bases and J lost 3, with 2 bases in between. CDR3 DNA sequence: TGTGCCAGTAGTACAACAGATACGCAGTATTTT. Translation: CASSTTDTQYF. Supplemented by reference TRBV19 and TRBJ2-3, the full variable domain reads DGGITQSPKYLFRKEGQNVTLSCEQNLNHDAMYWYRQDPGQGLRLIYYSQIVNDFQKGDIAEGYSVSREKKESFPLTVTSAQKNPTAFYLCASSTTDTQYFGPGTRLTVL.

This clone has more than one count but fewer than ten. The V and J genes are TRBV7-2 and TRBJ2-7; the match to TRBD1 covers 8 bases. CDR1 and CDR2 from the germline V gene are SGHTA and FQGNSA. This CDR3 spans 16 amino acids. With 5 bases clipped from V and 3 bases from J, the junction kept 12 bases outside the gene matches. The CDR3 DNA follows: TGTGCCAGCAGCAGCAGGGGACAGGTGCCAGGCTACGAGCAGTACTTC. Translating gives CASSSRGQVPGYEQYF. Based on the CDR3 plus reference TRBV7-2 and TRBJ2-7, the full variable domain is GAGVSQSPSNKVTEKGKDVELRCDPISGHTALYWYRQSLGQGLEFLIYFQGNSAPDKSGLPSDRFSAERTGGSVSTLTIQRTQQEDSAVYLCASSSRGQVPGYEQYFGPGTRLTVT.

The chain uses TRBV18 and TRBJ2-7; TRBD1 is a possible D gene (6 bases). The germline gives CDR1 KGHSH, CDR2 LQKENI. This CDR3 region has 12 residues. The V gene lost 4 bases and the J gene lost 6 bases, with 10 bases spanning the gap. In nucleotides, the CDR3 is TGTGCCAGCTCACTACAGGGTTTCGAGCAGTACTTC. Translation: CASSLQGFEQYF.

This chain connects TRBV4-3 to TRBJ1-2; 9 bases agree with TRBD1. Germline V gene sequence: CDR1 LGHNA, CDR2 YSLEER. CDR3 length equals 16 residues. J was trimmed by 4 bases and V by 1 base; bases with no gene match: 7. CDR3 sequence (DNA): TGCGCCAGCAGCCAAGGAGCCGGGACAGGGCCCTATGGCTACACCTTC. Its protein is CASSQGAGTGPYGYTF.

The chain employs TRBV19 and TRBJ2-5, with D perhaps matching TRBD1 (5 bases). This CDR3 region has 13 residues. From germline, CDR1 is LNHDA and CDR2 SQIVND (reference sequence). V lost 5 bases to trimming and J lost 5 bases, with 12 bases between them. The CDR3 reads CASSATVRETQYF. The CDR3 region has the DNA TGTGCCAGTAGTGCGACAGTTAGGGAGACCCAGTACTTC.

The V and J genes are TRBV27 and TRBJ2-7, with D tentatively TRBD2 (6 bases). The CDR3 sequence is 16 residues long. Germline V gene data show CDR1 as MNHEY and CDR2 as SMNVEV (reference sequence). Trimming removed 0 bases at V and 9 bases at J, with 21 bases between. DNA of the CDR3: TGTGCCAGCAGTTTATCTTGGCGGGGCCCAGCCACGGGGCAGTACTTC. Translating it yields CASSLSWRGPATGQYF.

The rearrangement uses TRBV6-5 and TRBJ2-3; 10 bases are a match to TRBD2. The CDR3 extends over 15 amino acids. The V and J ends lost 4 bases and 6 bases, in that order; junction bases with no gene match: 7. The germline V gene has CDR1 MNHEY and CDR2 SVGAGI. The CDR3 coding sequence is TGTGCCAGCAGTTCACGAGCGGGGGGGTGGGATACGCAGTATTTT. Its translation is CASSSRAGGWDTQYF.

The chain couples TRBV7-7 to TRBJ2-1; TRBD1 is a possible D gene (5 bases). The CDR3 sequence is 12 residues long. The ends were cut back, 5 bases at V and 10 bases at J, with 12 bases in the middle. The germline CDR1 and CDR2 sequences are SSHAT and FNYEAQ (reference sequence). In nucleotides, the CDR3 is TGTGCCAGCAGCCCGACAGTGGGGGAGCAGTTCTTC. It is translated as CASSPTVGEQFF.

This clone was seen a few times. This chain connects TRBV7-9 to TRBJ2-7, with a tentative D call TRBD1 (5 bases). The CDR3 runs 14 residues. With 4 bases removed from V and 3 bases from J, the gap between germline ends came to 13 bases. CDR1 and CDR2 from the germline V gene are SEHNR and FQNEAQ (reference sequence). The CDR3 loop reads CASSSDGRDYEQYF. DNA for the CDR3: TGTGCCAGCAGCTCGGACGGCAGGGACTACGAGCAGTACTTC.

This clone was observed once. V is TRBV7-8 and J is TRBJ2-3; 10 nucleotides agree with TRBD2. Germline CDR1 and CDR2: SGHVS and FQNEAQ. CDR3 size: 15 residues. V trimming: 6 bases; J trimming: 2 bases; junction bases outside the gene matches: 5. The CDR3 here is CASSPLAGVTDTQYF. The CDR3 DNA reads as TGTGCCAGCAGTCCCCTAGCGGGAGTCACAGATACGCAGTATTTT.

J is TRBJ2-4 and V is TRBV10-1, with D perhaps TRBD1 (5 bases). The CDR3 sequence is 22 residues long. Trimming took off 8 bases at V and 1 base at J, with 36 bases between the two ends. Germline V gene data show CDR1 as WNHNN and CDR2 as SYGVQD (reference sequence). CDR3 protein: CASPLTSTCLSSGCGAKNIQYF. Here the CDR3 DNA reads TGCGCCAGCCCCCTTACGAGCACATGTCTCTCGTCAGGGTGTGGGGCCAAAAACATTCAGTACTTC.

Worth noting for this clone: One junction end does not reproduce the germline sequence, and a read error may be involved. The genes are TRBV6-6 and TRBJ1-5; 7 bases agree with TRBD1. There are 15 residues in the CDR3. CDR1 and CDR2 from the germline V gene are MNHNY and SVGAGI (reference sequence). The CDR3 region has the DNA TGTGCCAGCAGTTACGGACAGGCTAGCAATCAGCCCCAACATTTT. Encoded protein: CASSYGQASNQPQHF.

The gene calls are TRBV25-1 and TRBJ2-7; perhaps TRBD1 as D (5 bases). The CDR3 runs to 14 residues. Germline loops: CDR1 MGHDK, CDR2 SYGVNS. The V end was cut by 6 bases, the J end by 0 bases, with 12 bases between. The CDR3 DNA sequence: TGTGCCAGCAGCCCACAGGAAAGCTCCTACGAGCAGTACTTC. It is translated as CASSPQESSYEQYF.